Below are 11 T cell receptor beta chains sequenced from a single sample in a study of regulatory T cells in long-lasting Graves disease listed by TCRdb under 2021. Library preparation employed multiplex PCR. The run used an Illumina HiSeq 4000. To build TCR beta libraries, CDR3 regions were amplified by Arm-PCR using iRepertoire HTBI primers. TCRdb passed the public sequencing reads through fastp at Q25 and MiXCR, retaining productive beta sequences. Records with the same CDR3 protein are collapsed into one entry carrying the most frequent genes and DNA. The sample contains 350,000 to 500,000 distinct CDR3 sequences, around 23% of them found a single time. Approximately 14% of the sample goes to the ten largest clones. In light of the paper, this sample's time point label describes: persistent/refractory GD, antithyroid drugs over 5 years with positive TRAb. For both TCR sequencing and RNA sequencing, RNA was extracted from PBMCs using TRIzol.

The sample was peripheral blood mononuclear cells (PBMCs), taken when the disease was refractory, from a patient treated with antithyroid drugs. The receptor set was obtained from a female donor with Graves disease.

This clonotype has more than one count but fewer than ten. A junction boundary mismatches the germline segment, possibly from a read error. The gene calls are TRBV9 and TRBJ1-4; a weak D match, TRBD1 (6 bases). This CDR3 contains 16 residues. Germline loops: CDR1 SGDLS, CDR2 YYNGEE. CDR3 protein: CASSPQRTAANEKLLF. The CDR3 coding sequence is TGTGCCAGCAGCCCGCAAAGGACAGCCGCTAATGAAAAACTGCTTTTT.

This clonotype was recorded a few times. The J gene is TRBJ2-3, the V gene TRBV2; 10 bases are a match to TRBD2. Germline V gives CDR1 SNHLY, CDR2 FYNNEI. The V and J ends lost 3 bases and 1 base, in that order; junction bases with no gene match: 10. The CDR3 loop spans 18 amino acids. DNA for the CDR3: TGTGCCAGCAGTGAGACCGGGACTAGCGTATTTGGCACAGATACGCAGTATTTT. Translation gives CASSETGTSVFGTDTQYF.

Only a few counts were recorded for this clonotype. A read error may explain this, as a much larger clone is one base away. The genes are TRBV6-9 and TRBJ1-2; 9 nucleotides match TRBD1. The germline V gene encodes CDR1 MNHGY and CDR2 SVAAGI. This CDR3 is built from 14 residues. In DNA form, the CDR3 reads TGTGCCAGCAGTTATACAGGGGGCCAGGATGGCTGCACCTTC. Translated, it gives CASSYTGGQDGCTF.

This clonotype has a count of ten or more. This chain joins TRBV27 and TRBJ1-6, with unresolved D. The germline gives CDR1 MNHEY, CDR2 SMNVEV (reference sequence). CDR3 length equals 14 residues. V lost 2 bases to trimming and J lost 6 bases, with 8 bases between them. CDR3 loop: CASSLGRFNSPLHF. The CDR3 DNA reads as TGTGCCAGCAGTTTAGGACGGTTTAATTCACCCCTCCACTTT.

The V gene is TRBV14, the J gene TRBJ2-7; 13 bases align to TRBD2. V shed 0 bases, J shed 4 bases, and the junction held 9 bases outside the gene matches. The CDR3 spans 18 residues. Germline CDR1 reads SGHDN; CDR2 reads FVKESK. The CDR3: CASSQDSWETSGRYEQYF. In DNA, the CDR3 is TGTGCCAGCAGCCAAGATTCTTGGGAGACTAGCGGGAGGTACGAGCAGTACTTC. The variable domain in full, with the rest retrieved from reference TRBV14 and TRBJ2-7, is EAGVTQFPSHSVIEKGQTVTLRCDPISGHDNLYWYRRVMGKEIKFLLHFVKESKQDESGMPNNRFLAERTGGTYSTLKVQPAELEDSGVYFCASSQDSWETSGRYEQYFGPGTRLTVT.

The sample holds many counts of this clonotype. The chain employs TRBV28 and TRBJ2-7, with 7 bases that match TRBD2. This CDR3 is built from 14 residues. Germline V gene sequence: CDR1 MDHEN, CDR2 SYDVKM. Trimming at V came to 4 bases and at J to 0 bases, leaving 3 bases not matched to a gene. CDR3 amino acids: CASSYERGSYEQYF. The CDR3 nucleotides are TGTGCCAGCAGTTACGAGCGGGGCTCCTACGAGCAGTACTTC.

This clonotype came up many times. The chain employs TRBV28 and TRBJ2-2, with 11 bases identical to TRBD2. Germline V gene lookup returns CDR1 MDHEN and CDR2 SYDVKM. The ends lost 6 bases at V and 6 bases at J; junction bases unmatched: 6. This CDR3 has 15 residues. As DNA, the CDR3 is TGTGCCAGCAGCCAAAGACTAGCGGGATCCGGGGAGCTGTTTTTT. Translated: CASSQRLAGSGELFF.

This clonotype was recorded many times. The chain links TRBV29-1 to TRBJ2-5, with D perhaps given as TRBD1 or TRBD2 (5 bases each). The CDR3 is 13 residues long. The germline gives CDR1 SQVTM, CDR2 ANQGSEA. Trimming took off 6 bases at V and 1 base at J, with 12 bases between the two ends. The CDR3 nucleotides read TGCAGCGTGGGTCCGGGGCCCCAAGAGACCCAGTACTTC. This sequence encodes CSVGPGPQETQYF.

This clonotype has just a few counts. One end of the junction is discordant with germline, which a read error may explain. V usage is TRBV20-1 and J usage is TRBJ1-5; D not resolved. The CDR3 spans 12 residues. The germline V gene encodes CDR1 DFQATT and CDR2 SNEGSKA (reference sequence). In nucleotides, the CDR3 is TGCAGTTCTAGCCGAGCCAATCAGCCCCAGCATTTT. Translating it yields CSSSRANQPQHF.

V is TRBV5-6 and J is TRBJ1-6; the match to TRBD1 covers 10 bases. Per germline, CDR1 SGHDT and CDR2 YYEEEE. The CDR3 consists of 15 residues. V dropped 2 bases and J dropped 10; count of bases not matched to a gene: 6. CDR3 sequence reads: CASSFEWTGGSPLHF. The CDR3 DNA reads TGTGCCAGCAGCTTCGAGTGGACAGGGGGATCACCCCTCCACTTT. Together with reference TRBV5-6 and TRBJ1-6, the CDR3 gives the full variable domain: DAGVTQSPTHLIKTRGQQVTLRCSPKSGHDTVSWYQQALGQGPQFIFQYYEEEERQRGNFPDRFSGHQFPNYSSELNVNALLLGDSALYLCASSFEWTGGSPLHFGNGTRLTVT.

The chain employs TRBV5-6 and TRBJ2-2, with D tentatively TRBD1 (5 bases). The CDR3 has 16 residues. The germline V gene encodes CDR1 SGHDT and CDR2 YYEEEE. The V end lost 4 bases, the J end lost 1 base, and 14 bases lay between the germline ends. This CDR3 reads CASSPVRQGNTGELFF. The CDR3 nucleotides are TGTGCCAGCAGCCCCGTTAGGCAGGGGAACACCGGGGAGCTGTTTTTT. Full variable domain (outside the CDR3, taken from reference TRBV5-6 and TRBJ2-2): DAGVTQSPTHLIKTRGQQVTLRCSPKSGHDTVSWYQQALGQGPQFIFQYYEEEERQRGNFPDRFSGHQFPNYSSELNVNALLLGDSALYLCASSPVRQGNTGELFFGEGSRLTVL.